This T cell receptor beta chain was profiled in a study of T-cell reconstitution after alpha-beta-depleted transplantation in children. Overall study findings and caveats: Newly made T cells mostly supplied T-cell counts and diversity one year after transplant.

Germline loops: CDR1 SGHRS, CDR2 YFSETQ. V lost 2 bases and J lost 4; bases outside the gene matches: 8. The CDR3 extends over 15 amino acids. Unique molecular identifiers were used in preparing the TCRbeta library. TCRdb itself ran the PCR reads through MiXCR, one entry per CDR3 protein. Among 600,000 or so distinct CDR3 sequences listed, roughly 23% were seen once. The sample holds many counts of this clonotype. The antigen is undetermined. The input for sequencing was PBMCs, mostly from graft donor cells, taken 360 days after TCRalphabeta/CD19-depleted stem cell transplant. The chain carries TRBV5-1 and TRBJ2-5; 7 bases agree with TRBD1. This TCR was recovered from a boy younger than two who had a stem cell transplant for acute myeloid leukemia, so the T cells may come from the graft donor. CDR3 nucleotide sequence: TGCGCCAGCAGCTTTACAGGGGTCCATAGAGAGACCCAGTACTTC. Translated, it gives CASSFTGVHRETQYF.